This entry lists 19 T cell receptor beta chains sequenced from one sample in a study of Tregs in tolerant kidney transplant recipients (dated by TCRdb to the late 2010s). The time point label, read with the paper, signifies: 6 months after combined kidney and bone marrow transplant. The transplants used related donors along with nonmyeloablative bone marrow transplantation, and in the human trials mixed chimerism was transient. Library construction relied on the immunoSEQ multiplex PCR assay. Drawn from immuneACCESS, this table holds only the in-frame rearrangements with V and J called that TCRdb kept. Clones are partly lost; checked studies trace under half to an unresolved V gene and leave the rest unexplained. The table for this sample shows about 14,000 clones. Clones ranked in the top ten supply roughly 28% of the sample. The sample consisted of CD8+ T cells from blood (PBMCs), taken 6 months after the transplant. The source is a human patient who received a combined kidney and bone marrow transplant. In patients who had a transplant, some T cells may come from the graft donor.

The CDR3 reads CASTTNRGDRVGNNEQFF. The part of the CDR3 DNA that was read is TGTGCCAGCACCACCAACAGGGGCGACAGGGTGGGTAACAATGAG. The chain links TRBV2 to TRBJ2-1; TRBD1 matches at 7 bases. The read ends 3 residues before the CDR3 terminus; that terminus is restored from the germline J gene. Germline CDR1 reads SNHLY; CDR2 reads FYNNEI. J was trimmed by 5 bases and V by 7 bases; bases with no gene match: 20. The CDR3 sequence is 18 residues long. The full variable domain, rest sourced from reference TRBV2 and TRBJ2-1, is EPEVTQTPSHQVTQMGQEVILRCVPISNHLYFYWYRQILGQKVEFLVSFYNNEISEKSEIFDDQFSVERPDGSNFTLKIRSTKLEDSAMYFCASTTNRGDRVGNNEQFFGPGTRLTVL.

With regard to this clone: Sequencing ends 3 residues short of the CDR3 end; the germline J gene provides the rest. J is TRBJ2-1 and V is TRBV5-1, with 10 bases aligning to TRBD2. Germline CDR1 is SGHRS and CDR2 is YFSETQ. V dropped 4 bases and J dropped 0; count of bases not matched to a gene: 7. The CDR3 sequence is 17 residues long. Incomplete CDR3 DNA: TGCGCCAGCAGCCCAGGGCTAGCGGGGGCCTCCTACAATGAG. Translation: CASSPGLAGASYNE. The complete CDR3 protein is CASSPGLAGASYNEQFF.

With regard to this clone: Sequencing ends 3 residues short of the CDR3 end; the germline J gene provides the rest. This chain joins TRBV2 and TRBJ2-1, with TRBD1 matching over 9 bases. The J segment lost 5 bases and the V segment lost 6 bases, leaving 8 bases of the junction unmatched. This CDR3 comprises 15 residues. CDR1 and CDR2 (germline): SNHLY, FYNNEI. Incomplete CDR3 DNA: TGTGCCAGCAGCGCCAGGACAGGGGTCCACAATGAG. Protein product: CASSARTGVHNE. The whole CDR3 is CASSARTGVHNEQFF. The complete variable domain, with remaining parts taken from reference TRBV2 and TRBJ2-1, reads EPEVTQTPSHQVTQMGQEVILRCVPISNHLYFYWYRQILGQKVEFLVSFYNNEISEKSEIFDDQFSVERPDGSNFTLKIRSTKLEDSAMYFCASSARTGVHNEQFFGPGTRLTVL.

About this clone: The read stops 3 residues short of the end of the CDR3; the missing end is completed from the germline J gene. J is TRBJ2-7 and V is TRBV7-9, with D tentatively TRBD1 (6 bases). Trimming took off 10 bases at V and 1 base at J, with 14 bases between the two ends. This CDR3 has 13 amino acids. Per the germline V gene, CDR1 is SEHNR and CDR2 is FQNEAQ (reference sequence). Incomplete CDR3 DNA: TGTGCCACCTCACATAGGGGGTCCTACGAG. Its protein product is CATSHRGSYE. The whole CDR3 reads CATSHRGSYEQYF.

As to this clone: Coverage ceases 3 residues before the CDR3 finishes, and the germline J gene fills in the end. The chain carries TRBV28 and TRBJ2-7, with TRBD2 matching over 7 bases. J gave up 5 bases and V 7 bases, and 8 bases lay outside the gene matches. Per germline, CDR1 MDHEN and CDR2 SYDVKM. The CDR3 sequence is 13 residues long. CDR3 DNA (partial): TGTGCCAGCAACCCTGGGGGGGTAGACGAG. This gives the protein CASNPGGVDE. The full CDR3 protein is CASNPGGVDEQYF.

Of note for this clone: The sequenced fragment ends 3 residues before the CDR3 boundary, so the rest is inferred from the germline J gene. V and J are TRBV19 and TRBJ2-3; no clear D gene. CDR1 LNHDA and CDR2 SQIVND come from the germline V gene (reference sequence). V was clipped by 1 base and J by 0 bases, with 14 bases between them. The CDR3 consists of 17 residues. The sequenced part of the CDR3 DNA is TGTGCCAGTAGTATAGTCTTAGCAGCCACTAGCACAGATACG. Protein product: CASSIVLAATSTDT. The complete CDR3 sequence is CASSIVLAATSTDTQYF.

Notes on this clone: The CDR3 end falls 3 residues outside the read, so it is completed with the germline J gene. The chain has TRBV7-9 and TRBJ2-1; D is possibly TRBD1 or TRBD2 (5 bases each). Trimming took off 1 base at V and 9 bases at J, with 10 bases between the two ends. Germline lookup yields CDR1 SEHNR and CDR2 FQNEAQ (reference sequence). This CDR3 has 13 residues. The CDR3 here is CASSLGREFEQFF. CDR3 bases read: TGTGCCAGCAGCTTAGGCAGGGAGTTTGAG.

Turning to this clone: The CDR3 extends 3 residues past the end of the read, so its final part is completed from the germline J gene. The chain joins TRBV7-9 to TRBJ1-1; 8 bases are a match to TRBD1. V shed 0 bases, J shed 4 bases, and the junction held 4 bases outside the gene matches. Germline V gene sequence: CDR1 SEHNR, CDR2 FQNEAQ (reference sequence). The CDR3 has 15 residues. This CDR3 is CASSLADRVTTEAFF. Incomplete CDR3 DNA: TGTGCCAGCAGCTTAGCGGACAGGGTAACCACTGAA.

As for this clone: The CDR3 is cut off 3 residues early in the read; its end comes from the germline J gene. V usage is TRBV5-4 and J usage is TRBJ2-1, with TRBD1 as a possible D gene (5 bases). V lost 3 bases and J lost 5, with 9 bases in between. Germline assignment: CDR1 SGHNT and CDR2 YYREEE (reference sequence). CDR3 size: 13 residues. The CDR3 region is CASSSRGDNEQFF. The CDR3 bases that were read are TGTGCCAGCAGCTCTAGGGGCGACAATGAG.

In the case of this clone: The read terminates 3 residues before the CDR3 end, so the remaining end is supplied by the germline J gene. The chain couples TRBV2 to TRBJ2-5, with 8 bases lining up with TRBD1. Germline CDR1 SNHLY, CDR2 FYNNEI. The J segment lost 3 bases and the V segment lost 7 bases, leaving 1 base of the junction unmatched. The CDR3 covers 12 residues. Incomplete CDR3 DNA: TGTGCCAGCAAGACAGGGGAAGAGACC. As protein: CASKTGEET. The whole CDR3 is CASKTGEETQYF.

As to this clone: Sequencing ends 3 residues short of the CDR3 end; the germline J gene provides the rest. V gene TRBV10-3 combines with J gene TRBJ2-5; TRBD1 matches at 9 bases. V dropped 4 bases and J dropped 1; count of bases not matched to a gene: 10. Germline loops: CDR1 ENHRY, CDR2 SYGVKD. There are 17 residues in the CDR3. The CDR3 sequence: CAISAWDREGPQETQYF. The DNA read from the CDR3 is TGTGCCATCAGTGCCTGGGACAGGGAGGGCCCCCAAGAGACC.

On this clone: The read gets to within 3 residues of the CDR3 end, and the germline J gene fills in the rest. This chain connects TRBV2 to TRBJ1-1, with D possibly matching TRBD1 (6 bases). Trimming stripped 9 bases from V and 1 base from J, with 12 bases between. The germline V gene encodes CDR1 SNHLY and CDR2 FYNNEI. This CDR3 has 13 amino acids. The CDR3 reads CASRRGGNTEAFF. The CDR3 bases that were read are TGTGCCAGTCGGAGGGGGGGGAACACTGAA.

Points on this clone: The read finishes 3 residues shy of the CDR3 end, and the germline J gene is used to complete it. V is TRBV29-1 and J is TRBJ1-2, with D tentatively TRBD1 (5 bases). CDR3 length: 12 residues. Germline V gene data show CDR1 as SQVTM and CDR2 as ANQGSEA. CDR3 sequence reads: CSVDRQGSGYTF. CDR3 bases read: TGCAGCGTTGATCGGCAGGGTTCGGGC.

As regards this clone: A read error may produce the germline difference seen at one junction end. The CDR3 extends 3 residues past the end of the read, so its final part is completed from the germline J gene. Other DNA sequences in the same sample also yield this CDR3. The chain joins TRBV19 to TRBJ1-1; no definite D call. The CDR3 is 17 residues long. Germline V gene data show CDR1 as LNHDA and CDR2 as SQIVND (reference sequence). The CDR3 DNA, read in part, is TGTGCCAGTAGTATAGGCGACACCACCCACATGAATACTGAA. Its translation: CASSIGDTTHMNTE. The complete CDR3 reads CASSIGDTTHMNTEAFF.

Note on this clone: The read is 3 residues too short to cover the CDR3 end, so that end is filled in from the germline J gene. V usage is TRBV2 and J usage is TRBJ2-3, with 8 bases lining up with TRBD2. In germline, CDR1 is SNHLY, CDR2 FYNNEI. This CDR3 contains 16 residues. This chain's CDR3 is CASREASGLYQETQYF. The CDR3 bases that were read are TGTGCCAGCAGGGAGGCTAGCGGGTTATACCAAGAGACG.

This clone is called large based on its frequency. Read coverage stops 3 residues before the CDR3 terminus; the germline J gene supplies the remainder. The chain uses TRBV19 and TRBJ1-2; D remains unclear. Germline V gene sequence: CDR1 LNHDA, CDR2 SQIVND (reference sequence). The CDR3 totals 13 residues. The part of the CDR3 DNA that was read is TGTGCCAGTAGTGTGCCCCTTGGCGGCGAC. This codes for CASSVPLGGD. The full CDR3 reads CASSVPLGGDYTF.

Concerning this clone: The read is 3 residues too short to cover the CDR3 end, so that end is filled in from the germline J gene. The V gene is TRBV7-9, the J gene TRBJ1-2; 8 nucleotides match TRBD1. Germline CDR1 SEHNR, CDR2 FQNEAQ (reference sequence). The CDR3 runs 15 residues. With 7 bases clipped from V and 5 bases from J, the junction kept 12 bases outside the gene matches. The sequenced part of the CDR3 DNA is TGTGCCAGCAACTCCCTCAGGGGGCAGGAGTATGGC. This sequence encodes CASNSLRGQEYG. The CDR3, in full, reads CASNSLRGQEYGYTF.

The DNA read from the CDR3 is TGTGCCAGCCTCAGACAGGGGGCTTTCACAGATACG. Its protein is CASLRQGAFTDT. The CDR3 in its entirety is CASLRQGAFTDTQYF. V is TRBV27 and J is TRBJ2-3, with 10 positions matching TRBD1. The sequenced fragment ends 3 residues before the CDR3 boundary, so the rest is inferred from the germline J gene. Germline values: CDR1 MNHEY, CDR2 SMNVEV (reference sequence). J lost 2 bases, V lost 8 bases, and 7 bases had no gene match. The CDR3 has 15 residues.

CDR3 protein: CASSSFSGANVLFF. The part of the CDR3 DNA that was read is TGTGCCAGTAGCTCTTTCTCTGGGGCCAACGTG. J is TRBJ2-2 and V is TRBV19; the D gene is possibly TRBD1 (5 bases). The CDR3 is cut off 3 residues early in the read; its end comes from the germline J gene. This CDR3 contains 14 residues. Germline V gives CDR1 LNHDA, CDR2 SQIVND (reference sequence).